This T cell receptor (beta chain) was captured in a study of OX40 agonist ivuxolimab in advanced cancers. Study-level background: Hepatocellular carcinoma, melanoma, renal cell or head and neck cancer occurred in dose-escalation patients. Partial responses were recorded for three patients, including one with hepatocellular carcinoma and two with cutaneous melanoma.

Profiled with immunoSEQ multiplex PCR; TCRdb holds only in-frame clones, not every one. Of about 82,000 clones listed, 86% are singletons. The TCR comes from an adult with an advanced solid tumor such as melanoma, head and neck, liver or kidney cancer. This sample comprised CD4+ or CD8+ T cells sorted from blood, obtained in a trial of the OX40 agonist ivuxolimab.

The chain's CDR3 is CASSGTSGSYGELFF. Written as DNA, the CDR3 is TGTGCCAGCAGTGGGACTAGCGGGAGTTACGGGGAGCTGTTTTTT. The chain carries TRBV6-1 and TRBJ2-2, with 13 positions matching TRBD2. Germline CDR1 and CDR2: MNHNS and SASEGT. The CDR3 spans 15 residues. V shed 4 bases and J 7 bases; nucleotides not matched to a gene: 3.